Below, 10 T cell receptor beta chains from the same sample are listed, as sequenced in a study of identical twins. TCRdb passed the 5' RACE reads through MiXCR, listing each CDR3 protein once. The sample yields about 330,000 distinct CDR3 sequences, roughly an eighth seen once. This sample also belongs to another study, concerning yellow fever vaccine responses in identical twins.

The sequencing input was CD8+ T cells sorted from blood. The receptors were sampled from a woman aged 18 to 35 in good health.

The chain has TRBV7-9 and TRBJ2-2; D is unresolved. CDR3 length: 15 amino acids. The V gene lost 5 bases and the J gene lost 4 bases, with 14 bases spanning the gap. Germline assignment: CDR1 SEHNR and CDR2 FQNEAQ (reference sequence). In DNA form, the CDR3 reads TGTGCCAGCAGCCAAAAGTGGGCGAGCACCGGGGAGCTGTTTTTT. Its protein product is CASSQKWASTGELFF.

This clonotype appeared a few times. This sequence joins TRBV29-1 and TRBJ1-1, with D maybe TRBD1 (5 bases). V was trimmed by 6 bases and J by 0 bases, leaving 14 bases between them. The CDR3 is made up of 14 amino acids. Germline loops: CDR1 SQVTM, CDR2 ANQGSEA. DNA of the CDR3: TGCAGCGTACCTCCGGGGACCTTGAACACTGAAGCTTTCTTT. It yields the protein CSVPPGTLNTEAFF.

V gene TRBV12-3 or TRBV12-4 combines with J gene TRBJ2-4, with D uncertain. With 4 bases removed from V and 5 bases from J, the gap between germline ends came to 9 bases. The CDR3 has 13 residues. The CDR3 here is CASSSWYQNIQYF. CDR3 DNA: TGTGCCAGCAGTTCTTGGTACCAAAACATTCAGTACTTC.

The V call is TRBV28, the J call TRBJ2-3; weak D call: TRBD2 (5 bases). Germline V lookup: CDR1 MDHEN, CDR2 SYDVKM. Trimming took 2 bases from V and 2 from J, leaving 17 bases between them. This CDR3 has 17 amino acids. This CDR3 is CASSLGVDAGFTDTQYF. In nucleotides, the CDR3 is TGTGCCAGCAGTTTAGGGGTCGATGCGGGCTTCACAGATACGCAGTATTTT.

This clonotype was counted a few times. CDR3: CASSLNSGTTPEQFF. CDR3 DNA sequence: TGTGCCAGCAGCCTAAATAGCGGGACAACCCCTGAGCAGTTCTTC. This chain links TRBV7-6 with TRBJ2-1; 8 bases fit TRBD2. CDR1 and CDR2 (germline): SGHVS, FNYEAQ. The CDR3 is 15 amino acids. V lost 5 bases, J lost 9 bases, and 12 bases stayed unmatched.

V usage is TRBV7-9 and J usage is TRBJ2-1; 9 bases line up with TRBD1. CDR3 size: 12 residues. The V and J ends lost 4 bases and 10 bases, in that order; junction bases with no gene match: 2. Germline CDR1 SEHNR, CDR2 FQNEAQ (reference sequence). DNA of the CDR3: TGTGCCAGCAGCTCGGACAGGGGCGAGCAGTTCTTC. This translates into CASSSDRGEQFF.

This chain uses TRBV6-2 or TRBV6-3 with TRBJ2-3, with D perhaps matching TRBD2 (5 bases). This CDR3 comprises 14 residues. The V gene lost 0 bases and the J gene lost 7 bases, with 11 bases spanning the gap. The germline gives CDR1 MNHEY, CDR2 SVGEGT. DNA for the CDR3: TGTGCCAGCAGTTACTCGAGGGCACCAAATACGCAGTATTTT. As protein: CASSYSRAPNTQYF.

The gene calls are TRBV7-9 and TRBJ2-5; D possibly corresponds to TRBD2 (5 bases). Germline-derived CDR1 and CDR2 are SEHNR and FQNEAQ (reference sequence). The CDR3 length is 11 residues. V shed 11 bases and J shed 4 bases, with 11 bases lying between them. Here the CDR3 DNA reads TGTGCCTGGCCCCGGGGAGAGACCCAGTACTTC. This codes for CAWPRGETQYF.

This sequence joins TRBV7-9 and TRBJ2-5; weak D call: TRBD1 (5 bases). The germline gives CDR1 SEHNR, CDR2 FQNEAQ (reference sequence). Trimming stripped 4 bases from V and 3 bases from J, with 9 bases between. The CDR3 contains 13 residues. CDR3 loop: CASSSDRKETQYF. DNA of the CDR3: TGTGCCAGCAGCTCCGACAGAAAAGAGACCCAGTACTTC.

The V call is TRBV27, the J call TRBJ2-4; 8 bases agree with TRBD2. The junction had 7 bases not matched to a gene; V was cut back by 5 bases and J by 7 bases. The CDR3 consists of 14 residues. Germline assignment: CDR1 MNHEY and CDR2 SMNVEV (reference sequence). The CDR3 nucleotides read TGTGCCAGCAGTACCCGGGGGGGGCGGAACATTCAGTACTTC. Its protein is CASSTRGGRNIQYF.